The 23 T cell receptor beta chains below were found in one sample sequenced in a study of identical twins. TCRdb re-derived calls from the 5' RACE reads in MiXCR, one entry per CDR3 protein. The sample has about 220,000 distinct CDR3 sequences, 7.5% seen once. These data were also reused for a study on yellow fever vaccine responses in identical twins.

The sequenced sample consisted of memory (CD45RO+) T cells sorted from blood. All receptors derive from a woman in her late teens or twenties in good health.

This clonotype was found a few times. The chain recombines TRBV27 with TRBJ2-5; no clear D. Trimming removed 3 bases from V and 2 bases from J, with 19 bases in between. Germline loops: CDR1 MNHEY, CDR2 SMNVEV (reference sequence). The CDR3 has 17 amino acids. The CDR3 region has the DNA TGTGCCAGCAGTTTGATAAGGAGTAGGTTCCCTCAAGAGACCCAGTACTTC. Translation: CASSLIRSRFPQETQYF.

The V gene is TRBV10-3, the J gene TRBJ2-3; D gene unclear. Trimming pared 3 bases from V and 6 bases from J, leaving 10 bases between. CDR1 and CDR2 (germline): ENHRY, SYGVKD. The CDR3 is 13 residues long. CDR3 sequence: CAISESGLDTQYF. The CDR3 bases are TGTGCCATCAGTGAATCCGGCTTGGATACGCAGTATTTT.

This clonotype appeared a single time. CDR3 sequence (DNA): TGTGCCAGCAGCCAACAACAGGGGGATTATGGCTACACCTTC. This translates into CASSQQQGDYGYTF. The chain combines TRBV4-2 with TRBJ1-2; 8 nucleotides line up with TRBD1. Germline V CDR1 and CDR2: LGHNA, YNFKEQ. V was clipped by 2 bases and J by 5 bases; unmatched bases: 4. The CDR3 loop spans 14 amino acids.

In this sample, this clonotype turned up many times. This chain uses TRBV5-1 with TRBJ2-7, with 8 bases fitting TRBD1. Unmatched junction bases numbered 3, after V lost 3 bases and J lost 4 bases. There are 13 residues in the CDR3. CDR1 is SGHRS, CDR2 YFSETQ, per germline. The CDR3 sequence is CASSSQGAYEQYF. As DNA, the CDR3 is TGCGCCAGCAGCTCCCAGGGGGCTTACGAGCAGTACTTC. The complete variable domain, with remaining parts taken from reference TRBV5-1 and TRBJ2-7, reads KAGVTQTPRYLIKTRGQQVTLSCSPISGHRSVSWYQQTPGQGLQFLFEYFSETQRNKGNFPGRFSGRQFSNSRSEMNVSTLELGDSALYLCASSSQGAYEQYFGPGTRLTVT.

This clonotype was observed many times. The chain is built from TRBV6-5 and TRBJ2-1; a weak D match, TRBD1 (6 bases). CDR1 is MNHEY, CDR2 SVGAGI, per germline. V gave up 4 bases and J gave up 0 bases, with 13 bases separating them. The length of the CDR3 is 16 residues. CDR3 nucleotides: TGTGCCAGCAGTTTCGACAGGACCGTCTCCTACAATGAGCAGTTCTTC. Amino acid sequence: CASSFDRTVSYNEQFF.

This clonotype was detected many times. The rearrangement uses TRBV5-6 and TRBJ1-1, with TRBD1 matching over 8 bases. Germline V CDR1 and CDR2: SGHDT, YYEEEE. The CDR3 contains 17 residues. With V trimmed by 1 base and J by 1 base, 9 bases remained unmatched. The CDR3 loop reads CASSLRTGLIRNTEAFF. As DNA, the CDR3 is TGTGCCAGCAGCTTGAGGACAGGGTTAATTCGGAACACTGAAGCTTTCTTT. The whole variable domain, filled in from reference TRBV5-6 and TRBJ1-1, reads DAGVTQSPTHLIKTRGQQVTLRCSPKSGHDTVSWYQQALGQGPQFIFQYYEEEERQRGNFPDRFSGHQFPNYSSELNVNALLLGDSALYLCASSLRTGLIRNTEAFFGQGTRLTVV.

V and J are TRBV4-2 and TRBJ2-7; D possibly matches TRBD1 or TRBD2 (6 bases each). Germline V gene sequence: CDR1 LGHNA, CDR2 YNFKEQ. The CDR3 extends over 17 amino acids. With 1 base removed from V and 2 bases from J, the gap between germline ends came to 18 bases. Written as DNA, the CDR3 is TGTGCCAGCAGCCAAGGTGTCCCGCGTGGGGGGCCCTACGAGCAGTACTTC. It specifies CASSQGVPRGGPYEQYF.

This clonotype was picked up many times. CDR3: CSAIDPTSSYEQYF. The CDR3 DNA reads TGCAGTGCTATAGACCCCACTAGCTCCTACGAGCAGTACTTC. J is TRBJ2-7 and V is TRBV20-1; tentative D call: TRBD2 (5 bases). The germline V gene has CDR1 DFQATT and CDR2 SNEGSKA (reference sequence). The CDR3 sequence is 14 residues long. V dropped 4 bases and J dropped 0 bases, with 13 bases sitting between them.

There are many counts of this clonotype. The V call is TRBV12-3 or TRBV12-4, the J call TRBJ2-1; 11 bases align to TRBD2. The trim removed 5 bases at V and 9 bases at J, leaving 3 bases unmatched. CDR3 size: 13 residues. CDR3 nucleotides: TGTGCCAGCAGTCATAGCGGGGGGGGTGAGCAGTTCTTC. Protein sequence: CASSHSGGGEQFF.

This clonotype has at least ten counts. This chain joins TRBV5-6 and TRBJ2-7, with 10 positions matching TRBD2. Germline-derived CDR1 and CDR2 are SGHDT and YYEEEE. V was clipped by 4 bases and J by 4 bases; unmatched bases: 5. CDR3 length: 14 amino acids. CDR3: CASSQPGLAYEQYF. The CDR3 region has the DNA TGTGCCAGCAGCCAGCCGGGACTAGCGTACGAGCAGTACTTC.

The rearrangement uses TRBV5-1 and TRBJ2-5, with 9 bases fitting TRBD1. The CDR3 covers 15 residues. The trim removed 6 bases at V and 5 bases at J, leaving 11 bases unmatched. Germline CDR1 is SGHRS and CDR2 is YFSETQ. CDR3 amino acids: CASTSSGTGLETQYF. As DNA, the CDR3 is TGCGCCAGCACCTCATCCGGGACAGGGTTGGAGACCCAGTACTTC.

This clonotype has a single count. The chain uses TRBV20-1 and TRBJ2-7; a weak D match, TRBD2 (6 bases). Germline V gene lookup returns CDR1 DFQATT and CDR2 SNEGSKA (reference sequence). The CDR3 sequence is 14 residues long. V gave up 3 bases and J gave up 1 base, with 13 bases separating them. The CDR3 reads CSASGRDLSYEQYF. CDR3 sequence (DNA): TGCAGTGCTAGTGGTAGGGACTTATCCTACGAGCAGTACTTC.

This clonotype was detected many times. V is TRBV5-4 and J is TRBJ2-7; TRBD1 matches at 7 bases. The germline V gene has CDR1 SGHNT and CDR2 YYREEE (reference sequence). The CDR3 spans 13 residues. V dropped 2 bases and J dropped 2; count of bases not matched to a gene: 1. The CDR3 sequence: CASSFQGAYEQYF. The CDR3, as DNA: TGTGCCAGCAGCTTCCAGGGGGCCTACGAGCAGTACTTC.

The chain uses TRBV12-2 and TRBJ2-2. TRBV12-2 constitutes a pseudogene. The CDR3 has 16 amino acids. This CDR3 is CASRLAPSGNTGELFF. CDR3 DNA sequence: TGTGCAAGTCGCTTAGCCCCAAGCGGGAACACCGGGGAGCTGTTTTTT.

This clonotype was counted between two and nine times. The chain combines TRBV25-1 with TRBJ1-1; 9 positions agree with TRBD1. In germline, CDR1 is MGHDK, CDR2 SYGVNS. This CDR3 spans 11 amino acids. After removal of 3 bases from V and 10 bases from J, the junction contained 0 bases not matched to a gene. In DNA form, the CDR3 reads TGTGCCAGCAGTGAGACAGGGGGAGCTTTCTTT. Translated: CASSETGGAFF.

This clonotype appeared a few times. V usage is TRBV11-2 and J usage is TRBJ2-7, with TRBD2 matching over 11 bases. CDR3 length: 16 residues. Germline trimming cut 5 bases from V and 4 bases from J; bases unmatched to any gene: 10. Per germline, CDR1 SGHAT and CDR2 FQNNGV. DNA of the CDR3: TGTGCCAGCAGCCAACGAGTAGCGGGAGGGCGGTACGAGCAGTACTTC. Its translation: CASSQRVAGGRYEQYF.

This clonotype was detected ten times or more. The chain couples TRBV20-1 to TRBJ2-5; D is possibly TRBD2 (6 bases). Between the trimmed V and J ends, which lost 6 bases and 4 bases, there was a span of 18 bases. The CDR3 length is 14 residues. CDR1 and CDR2 from the germline V gene are DFQATT and SNEGSKA (reference sequence). In DNA, the CDR3 is TGCAGTGCCGGGCGGGTGGAGGGGCGAGAGACCCAGTACTTC. Its translation: CSAGRVEGRETQYF.

The V and J genes are TRBV18 and TRBJ2-7; D unresolved. V was shortened by 3 bases and J by 3 bases, with 6 bases between the two germline ends. CDR1 KGHSH and CDR2 LQKENI come from the germline V gene. The CDR3 runs 12 residues. CDR3 sequence (DNA): TGTGCCAGCTCACCCCGAAACTACGAGCAGTACTTC. It specifies CASSPRNYEQYF.

The genes are TRBV7-9 and TRBJ2-4; TRBD2 is a possible D gene (6 bases). This CDR3 is built from 17 residues. V was trimmed by 2 bases and J by 0 bases, leaving 14 bases between them. In germline, CDR1 is SEHNR, CDR2 FQNEAQ (reference sequence). The CDR3 DNA follows: TGTGCCAGCAGCTTACGTGGGGGGACCCTAGCCAAAAACATTCAGTACTTC. Translation: CASSLRGGTLAKNIQYF.

This clonotype was counted only a few times. The V call is TRBV6-1, the J call TRBJ1-6; maybe TRBD1 (6 bases). From germline, CDR1 is MNHNS and CDR2 SASEGT. Between the trimmed V and J ends, which lost 3 bases and 6 bases, there was a span of 9 bases. This CDR3 has 14 residues. The CDR3 nucleotides are TGTGCCAGCAGTGACAGGGGTTTTAATTCACCCCTCCACTTT. It yields the protein CASSDRGFNSPLHF.

This clonotype was counted between two and nine times. The DNA for the CDR3 is TGTGCCAGCACTGTGGGGTCTTTAGACCCCTACAATGAGCAGTTCTTC. Its translation is CASTVGSLDPYNEQFF. The chain links TRBV14 to TRBJ2-1; no reliable D call. CDR1 is SGHDN, CDR2 FVKESK, per germline. The V end lost 7 bases, the J end lost 2 bases, and 18 bases lay between the germline ends. This CDR3 is built from 16 residues.

This clonotype was detected a few times. The chain couples TRBV20-1 to TRBJ2-7; possibly TRBD2 for D (6 bases). The CDR3 contains 13 residues. The germline V and J ends were trimmed by 2 bases and 4 bases, with 12 bases remaining between them. From germline, CDR1 is DFQATT and CDR2 SNEGSKA (reference sequence). CDR3 loop: CSARMGTGYEQYF. CDR3 coding DNA: TGCAGTGCTAGAATGGGGACTGGGTACGAGCAGTACTTC.

V usage is TRBV7-2 and J usage is TRBJ2-1; TRBD2 aligns across 8 bases. The CDR3 has 14 residues. The V segment lost 4 bases and the J segment 9 bases; nucleotides outside the gene matches: 8. Germline V lookup: CDR1 SGHTA, CDR2 FQGNSA. The CDR3 sequence: CASSSGGGPTEQFF. CDR3 coding DNA: TGTGCCAGCAGCTCCGGGGGGGGGCCCACTGAGCAGTTCTTC. Drawing the rest from reference TRBV7-2 and TRBJ2-1, the complete variable domain is GAGVSQSPSNKVTEKGKDVELRCDPISGHTALYWYRQSLGQGLEFLIYFQGNSAPDKSGLPSDRFSAERTGGSVSTLTIQRTQQEDSAVYLCASSSGGGPTEQFFGPGTRLTVL.